Presented here are 22 T cell receptor beta chains from one specimen sequenced in a study of OX40 agonist ivuxolimab in advanced cancers. Measured with immunoSEQ multiplex PCR; TCRdb has only the in-frame clones, and not every one. This table holds about 80,000 clones, roughly 91% found once. The sample consisted of CD4+ or CD8+ T cells sorted from blood, taken in a trial of the OX40 agonist ivuxolimab. The source is an adult with an advanced solid tumor such as melanoma, head and neck, liver or kidney cancer.

The CDR3 loop is CASSHPGRQGVYEQYF. CDR3 DNA sequence: TGTGCCAGCAGTCATCCCGGGAGACAGGGTGTTTACGAGCAGTACTTC. The chain combines TRBV27 with TRBJ2-7, with a possible D match to TRBD1 (7 bases). The germline V gene encodes CDR1 MNHEY and CDR2 SMNVEV (reference sequence). This CDR3 is built from 16 residues. V gave up 5 bases and J gave up 4 bases, with 21 bases separating them.

This clone was seen a single time. This chain joins TRBV13 and TRBJ1-2; D is undetermined. Germline CDR1 PRHDT, CDR2 FYEKMQ (reference sequence). Trimming removed 0 bases from V and 4 bases from J, with 12 bases in between. The CDR3 contains 15 residues. The DNA of the CDR3 is TGTGCCAGCAGCTTAGGACAAGGGTCCGCCTATGGCTACACCTTC. It specifies CASSLGQGSAYGYTF.

About this clone: The same CDR3 can be traced to other DNA sequences in this sample. This chain links TRBV4-2 with TRBJ2-3, with TRBD1 identical over 8 bases. The CDR3 contains 18 residues. The V segment lost 4 bases and the J segment 0 bases; nucleotides outside the gene matches: 12. The germline V gene has CDR1 LGHNA and CDR2 YNFKEQ. The CDR3 region has the DNA TGTGCCAGCAGCCCAGGACAGGGCGGAGGATTTAGCACAGATACGCAGTATTTT. Protein product: CASSPGQGGGFSTDTQYF.

The chain employs TRBV18 and TRBJ2-7; 10 nucleotides align to TRBD2. The ends lost 5 bases at V and 2 bases at J; junction bases unmatched: 9. The CDR3 covers 16 residues. The germline V gene has CDR1 KGHSH and CDR2 LQKENI. The DNA of the CDR3 is TGTGCCAGCTCAGCGACTAGCGGGTACCCCACCTACGAGCAGTACTTC. Residues: CASSATSGYPTYEQYF.

J is TRBJ1-4 and V is TRBV30, with D hard to call. The V gene lost 1 base and the J gene lost 3 bases, with 9 bases spanning the gap. Germline V gene lookup returns CDR1 GTSNPN and CDR2 SVGIG (reference sequence). There are 14 residues in the CDR3. The CDR3 loop reads CAWSGQVSNEKLFF. In nucleotides, the CDR3 is TGTGCCTGGAGTGGTCAGGTCTCTAATGAAAAACTGTTTTTT. Full variable domain (outside the CDR3, taken from reference TRBV30 and TRBJ1-4): SQTIHQWPATLVQPVGSPLSLECTVEGTSNPNLYWYRQAAGRGLQLLFYSVGIGQISSEVPQNLSASRPQDRQFILSSKKLLLSDSGFYLCAWSGQVSNEKLFFGSGTQLSVL.

V usage is TRBV6-5 and J usage is TRBJ2-4; TRBD2 matches 7 bases. Germline-derived CDR1 and CDR2 are MNHEY and SVGAGI. The V gene end was trimmed by 0 bases and the J gene end by 8 bases; junction bases not matched to a gene: 7. The CDR3 runs 15 residues. CDR3 DNA sequence: TGTGCCAGCAGTTACTCCTGGGGGGGGTCAGACATTCAGTACTTC. This sequence encodes CASSYSWGGSDIQYF.

The chain combines TRBV6-1 with TRBJ2-7, with D maybe TRBD2 (6 bases). Trimming left V 4 bases short and J 3 bases short, with 10 bases between. The CDR3 is 13 amino acids. Germline V gene lookup returns CDR1 MNHNS and CDR2 SASEGT. The CDR3 bases are TGTGCCAGCAGTGTCCTGACTAGCTACGAGCAGTACTTC. Translated, it gives CASSVLTSYEQYF.

This sequence joins TRBV7-9 and TRBJ1-4; 8 bases line up with TRBD1. In germline, CDR1 is SEHNR, CDR2 FQNEAQ (reference sequence). Trimming at V came to 3 bases and at J to 7 bases, leaving 4 bases not matched to a gene. The CDR3 sequence is 14 residues long. The CDR3 DNA follows: TGTGCCAGCAGCTTGCAGGGGGCGACTGAAAAACTGTTTTTT. This codes for CASSLQGATEKLFF. Drawing the rest from reference TRBV7-9 and TRBJ1-4, the complete variable domain is DTGVSQNPRHKITKRGQNVTFRCDPISEHNRLYWYRQTLGQGPEFLTYFQNEAQLEKSRLLSDRFSAERPKGSFSTLEIQRTEQGDSAMYLCASSLQGATEKLFFGSGTQLSVL.

V gene TRBV9 combines with J gene TRBJ1-1; 9 bases are a match to TRBD1. This CDR3 is built from 18 residues. From germline, CDR1 is SGDLS and CDR2 YYNGEE. The J segment lost 0 bases and the V segment lost 4 bases, leaving 13 bases of the junction unmatched. The CDR3 is CASSPRTGVFPMNTEAFF. CDR3 in DNA: TGTGCCAGCAGCCCAAGGACAGGGGTGTTCCCGATGAACACTGAAGCTTTCTTT.

As DNA, the CDR3 is TGTGCCAGCAGCTTAGCCCCGGGACAGTCGGACACTGAAGCTTTCTTT. Amino acids: CASSLAPGQSDTEAFF. The V and J genes are TRBV7-8 and TRBJ1-1; 7 bases are shared with TRBD1. Per the germline V gene, CDR1 is SGHVS and CDR2 is FQNEAQ. The CDR3 consists of 16 residues. The V and J ends lost 0 bases and 3 bases, in that order; junction bases with no gene match: 7.

This chain connects TRBV5-1 to TRBJ2-7, with 8 bases identical to TRBD1. V dropped 5 bases and J dropped 5; count of bases not matched to a gene: 9. Germline V lookup: CDR1 SGHRS, CDR2 YFSETQ. The CDR3 contains 14 residues. The CDR3 is CASSRRTGWNEQYF. The CDR3 nucleotides read TGCGCCAGCAGTCGGAGGACAGGGTGGAACGAGCAGTACTTC.

This chain joins TRBV7-9 and TRBJ2-3, with D hard to call. The CDR3 is 12 residues long. Germline CDR1 is SEHNR and CDR2 is FQNEAQ (reference sequence). Deletions cut 6 bases from V and 4 bases from J, with 8 bases between. The CDR3: CASSLLADTQYF. As DNA, the CDR3 is TGTGCCAGCAGTCTGTTAGCAGATACGCAGTATTTT.

The V gene is TRBV2, the J gene TRBJ1-1; TRBD1 might be the D (5 bases). The CDR3 totals 14 residues. Trimming took off 5 bases at V and 0 bases at J, with 10 bases between the two ends. The V gene's germline CDR1 is SNHLY and CDR2 FYNNEI. CDR3 nucleotide sequence: TGTGCCAGCAGTACGGGGGGGTTGAACACTGAAGCTTTCTTT. Translated, it gives CASSTGGLNTEAFF.

This clone was seen just once. This chain connects TRBV7-3 to TRBJ2-2; tentative D call: TRBD2 (5 bases). Germline loops: CDR1 SGHTA, CDR2 FQGTGA. Trimming removed 1 base from V and 4 bases from J, with 16 bases in between. There are 17 residues in the CDR3. The CDR3 DNA follows: TGTGCCAGCAGCTTAATCCCGCGGCGGGTCGGCACCGGGGAGCTGTTTTTT. As protein: CASSLIPRRVGTGELFF.

The chain links TRBV9 to TRBJ1-2, with D maybe TRBD1 (5 bases). Trimming cost V 4 bases and J 1 base, with 14 bases left between them. The CDR3 consists of 15 residues. The germline CDR1 and CDR2 sequences are SGDLS and YYNGEE. CDR3 nucleotide sequence: TGTGCCAGCAGCTTGATCGGGACCGATAACTATGGCTACACCTTC. As protein: CASSLIGTDNYGYTF. The full variable domain, its missing parts supplied by reference TRBV9 and TRBJ1-2, is DSGVTQTPKHLITATGQRVTLRCSPRSGDLSVYWYQQSLDQGLQFLIQYYNGEERAKGNILERFSAQQFPDLHSELNLSSLELGDSALYFCASSLIGTDNYGYTFGSGTRLTVV.

This chain links TRBV4-1 with TRBJ2-7; D uncertain. Trimming left V 1 base short and J 2 bases short, with 9 bases between. The CDR3 is made up of 14 amino acids. Per germline, CDR1 MGHRA and CDR2 YSYEKL. CDR3 in amino acids: CASSQAGRTYEQYF. CDR3 sequence (DNA): TGCGCCAGCAGCCAAGCTGGCAGGACCTACGAGCAGTACTTC.

This clone has just a few counts. The gene calls are TRBV5-5 and TRBJ2-7; 8 bases match TRBD2. V shed 4 bases, J shed 3 bases, and the junction held 12 bases outside the gene matches. This CDR3 is 16 amino acids long. Germline CDR1 is SGHKS and CDR2 is YYEKEE (reference sequence). The CDR3 is CASSPGDRLAGYEQYF. The CDR3 nucleotides are TGTGCCAGCAGCCCGGGCGATCGGCTAGCGGGCTACGAGCAGTACTTC.

J is TRBJ2-7 and V is TRBV19; possible D gene TRBD1, 5 bases. Trimming removed 4 bases at V and 0 bases at J, with 13 bases between. Germline V gives CDR1 LNHDA, CDR2 SQIVND (reference sequence). CDR3 length: 15 amino acids. This CDR3 is CASSTFHDSSYEQYF. CDR3 nucleotides: TGTGCCAGTAGTACATTTCACGACAGCTCCTACGAGCAGTACTTC.

The chain has TRBV7-2 and TRBJ1-5; no clear D gene. Germline values: CDR1 SGHTA, CDR2 FQGNSA. V was shortened by 3 bases and J by 2 bases, with 8 bases between the two germline ends. The CDR3 contains 14 residues. CDR3 in DNA: TGTGCCAGCAGCTTGTTGAACCGCAATCAGCCCCAGCATTTT. Protein sequence: CASSLLNRNQPQHF. The variable domain in full, with the rest retrieved from reference TRBV7-2 and TRBJ1-5, is GAGVSQSPSNKVTEKGKDVELRCDPISGHTALYWYRQSLGQGLEFLIYFQGNSAPDKSGLPSDRFSAERTGGSVSTLTIQRTQQEDSAVYLCASSLLNRNQPQHFGDGTRLSIL.

CDR3 residues: CASSQEQGRDEQYF. CDR3 DNA: TGCGCCAGCAGCCAAGAACAGGGGCGAGACGAGCAGTACTTC. The rearrangement links TRBV4-1 to TRBJ2-7; 7 bases align to TRBD1. The germline CDR1 and CDR2 sequences are MGHRA and YSYEKL. The CDR3 totals 14 residues. Trimming took 0 bases from V and 5 from J; bases not matched to a gene: 4.

This chain uses TRBV21-1 with TRBJ1-2. TRBV21-1 is an annotated pseudogene. The CDR3 has 16 amino acids. CDR3 nucleotide sequence: TGTGCCAGCAGCCGGGACGGATACGCTAAAAACTATGGCTACACCTTC. This gives the protein CASSRDGYAKNYGYTF.

V gene TRBV6-5 combines with J gene TRBJ2-6; D not resolved. This CDR3 contains 15 residues. V was cut by 5 bases and J by 4 bases, with 12 bases left in between. CDR1 MNHEY and CDR2 SVGAGI come from the germline V gene. The CDR3 DNA follows: TGTGCCAGCAGTCATCATCCTCCAGGGGCCAACGTCCTGACTTTC. Its translation: CASSHHPPGANVLTF.